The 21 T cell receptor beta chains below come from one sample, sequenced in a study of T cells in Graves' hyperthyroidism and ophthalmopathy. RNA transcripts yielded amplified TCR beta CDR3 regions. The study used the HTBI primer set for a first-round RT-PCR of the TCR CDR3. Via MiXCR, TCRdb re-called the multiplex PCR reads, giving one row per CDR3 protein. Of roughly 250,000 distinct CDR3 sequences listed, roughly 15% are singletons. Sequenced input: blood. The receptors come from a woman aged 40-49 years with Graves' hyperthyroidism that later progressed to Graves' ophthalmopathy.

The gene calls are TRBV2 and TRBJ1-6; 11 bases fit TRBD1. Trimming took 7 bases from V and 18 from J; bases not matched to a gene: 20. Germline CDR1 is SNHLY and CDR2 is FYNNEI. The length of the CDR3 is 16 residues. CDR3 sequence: CASTPHGDRGVSPGHF. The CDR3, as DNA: TGTGCCAGCACCCCCCATGGGGACAGGGGGGTTTCACCGGGCCACTTT.

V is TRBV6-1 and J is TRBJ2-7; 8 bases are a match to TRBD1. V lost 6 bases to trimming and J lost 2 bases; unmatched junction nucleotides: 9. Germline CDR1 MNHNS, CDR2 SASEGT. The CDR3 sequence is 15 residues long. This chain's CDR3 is CASRPRRGQPYEQYF. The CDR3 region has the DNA TGTGCCAGCAGACCTCGCAGGGGGCAACCCTACGAGCAGTACTTC.

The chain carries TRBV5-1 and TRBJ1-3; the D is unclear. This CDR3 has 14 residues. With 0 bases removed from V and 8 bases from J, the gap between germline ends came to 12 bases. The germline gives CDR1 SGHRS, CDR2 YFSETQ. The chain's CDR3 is CASSLVGLVDTIYF. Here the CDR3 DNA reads TGCGCCAGCAGCTTGGTTGGGTTGGTGGACACCATATATTTT. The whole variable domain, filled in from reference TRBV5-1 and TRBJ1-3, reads KAGVTQTPRYLIKTRGQQVTLSCSPISGHRSVSWYQQTPGQGLQFLFEYFSETQRNKGNFPGRFSGRQFSNSRSEMNVSTLELGDSALYLCASSLVGLVDTIYFGEGSWLTVV.

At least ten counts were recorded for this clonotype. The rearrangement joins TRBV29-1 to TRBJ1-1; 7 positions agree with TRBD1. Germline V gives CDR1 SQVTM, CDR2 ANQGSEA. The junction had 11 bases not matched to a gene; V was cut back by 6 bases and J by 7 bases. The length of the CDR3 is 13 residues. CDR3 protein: CSVRWTGEYEAFF. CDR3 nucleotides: TGCAGCGTCCGGTGGACAGGTGAATATGAAGCTTTCTTT.

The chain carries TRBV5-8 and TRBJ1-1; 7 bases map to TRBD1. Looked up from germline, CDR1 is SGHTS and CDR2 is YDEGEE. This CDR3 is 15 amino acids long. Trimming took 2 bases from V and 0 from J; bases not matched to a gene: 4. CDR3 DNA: TGTGCCAGCAGCTTACAGGGGAACCTGAACACTGAAGCTTTCTTT. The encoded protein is CASSLQGNLNTEAFF.

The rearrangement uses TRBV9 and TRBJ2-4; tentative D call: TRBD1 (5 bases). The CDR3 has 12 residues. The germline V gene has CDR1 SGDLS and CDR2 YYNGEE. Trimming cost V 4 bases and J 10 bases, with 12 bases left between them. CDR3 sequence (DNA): TGTGCCAGCAGCCCAGGGTTCGAGATTCAGTACTTC. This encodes CASSPGFEIQYF. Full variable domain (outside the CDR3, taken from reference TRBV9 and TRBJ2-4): DSGVTQTPKHLITATGQRVTLRCSPRSGDLSVYWYQQSLDQGLQFLIQYYNGEERAKGNILERFSAQQFPDLHSELNLSSLELGDSALYFCASSPGFEIQYFGAGTRLSVL.

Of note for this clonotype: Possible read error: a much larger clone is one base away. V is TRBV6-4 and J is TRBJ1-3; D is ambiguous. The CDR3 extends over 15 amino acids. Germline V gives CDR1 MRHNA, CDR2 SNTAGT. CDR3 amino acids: CANSITTGTGNTIYF. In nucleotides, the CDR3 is TGTGCCAACAGTATAACGACCGGGACTGGAAACACCATATATTTT.

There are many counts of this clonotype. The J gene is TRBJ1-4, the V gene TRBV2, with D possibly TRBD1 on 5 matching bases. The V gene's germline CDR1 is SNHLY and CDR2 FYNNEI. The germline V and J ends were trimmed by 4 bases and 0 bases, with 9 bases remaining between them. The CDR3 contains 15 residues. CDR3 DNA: TGTGCCAGCAGTGCCCAAGGGGCAACTAATGAAAAACTGTTTTTT. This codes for CASSAQGATNEKLFF.

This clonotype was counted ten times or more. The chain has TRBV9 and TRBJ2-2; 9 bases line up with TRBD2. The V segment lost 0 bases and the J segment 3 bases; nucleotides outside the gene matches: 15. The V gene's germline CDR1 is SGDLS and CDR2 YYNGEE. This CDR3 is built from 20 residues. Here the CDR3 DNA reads TGTGCCAGCAGCGTAGGATTGAGATTGGGGACTAGCCTCGACACCGGGGAGCTGTTTTTT. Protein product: CASSVGLRLGTSLDTGELFF. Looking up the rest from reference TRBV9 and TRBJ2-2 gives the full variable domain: DSGVTQTPKHLITATGQRVTLRCSPRSGDLSVYWYQQSLDQGLQFLIQYYNGEERAKGNILERFSAQQFPDLHSELNLSSLELGDSALYFCASSVGLRLGTSLDTGELFFGEGSRLTVL.

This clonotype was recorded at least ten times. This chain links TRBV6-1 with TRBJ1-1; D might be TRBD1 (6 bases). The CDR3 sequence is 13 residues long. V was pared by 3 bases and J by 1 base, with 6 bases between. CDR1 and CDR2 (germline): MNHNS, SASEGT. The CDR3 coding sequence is TGTGCCAGCAGTGACAGGGGGAACACTGAAGCTTTCTTT. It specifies CASSDRGNTEAFF.

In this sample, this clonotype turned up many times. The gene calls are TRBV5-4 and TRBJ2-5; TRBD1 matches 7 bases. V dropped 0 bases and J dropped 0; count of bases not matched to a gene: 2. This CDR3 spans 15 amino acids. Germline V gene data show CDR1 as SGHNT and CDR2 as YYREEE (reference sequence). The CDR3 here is CASSLAGGHQETQYF. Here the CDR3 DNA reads TGTGCCAGCAGCTTGGCAGGGGGACACCAAGAGACCCAGTACTTC.

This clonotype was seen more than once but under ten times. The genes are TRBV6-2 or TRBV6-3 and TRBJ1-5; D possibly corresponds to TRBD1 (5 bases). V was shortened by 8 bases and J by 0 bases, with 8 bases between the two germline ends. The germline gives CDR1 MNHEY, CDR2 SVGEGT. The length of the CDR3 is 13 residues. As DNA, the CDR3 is TGTGCCAGCGACAGATATAGCAATCAGCCCCAGCATTTT. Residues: CASDRYSNQPQHF.

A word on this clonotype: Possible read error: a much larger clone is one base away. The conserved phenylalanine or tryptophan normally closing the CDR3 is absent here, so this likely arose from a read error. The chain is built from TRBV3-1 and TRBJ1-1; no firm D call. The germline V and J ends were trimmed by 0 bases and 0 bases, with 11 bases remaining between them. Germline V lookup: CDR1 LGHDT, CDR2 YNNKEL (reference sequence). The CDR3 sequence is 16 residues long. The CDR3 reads CASSQERVQLNTEAFL. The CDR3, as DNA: TGTGCCAGCAGCCAAGAAAGGGTACAGCTGAACACTGAAGCTTTCCTT.

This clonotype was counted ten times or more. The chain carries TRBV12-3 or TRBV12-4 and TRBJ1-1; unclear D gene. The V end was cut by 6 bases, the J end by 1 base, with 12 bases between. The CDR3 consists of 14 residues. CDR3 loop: CASRPSRQNTEAFF. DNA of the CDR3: TGTGCCAGCAGACCCTCCCGACAGAACACTGAAGCTTTCTTT.

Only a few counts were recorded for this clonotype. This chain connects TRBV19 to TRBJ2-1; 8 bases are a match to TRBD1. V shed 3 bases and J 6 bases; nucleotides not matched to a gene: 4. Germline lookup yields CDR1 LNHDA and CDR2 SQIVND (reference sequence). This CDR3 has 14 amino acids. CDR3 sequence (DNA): TGTGCCAGTAGTATCCAGGGGGCTGGCAATGAGCAGTTCTTC. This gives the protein CASSIQGAGNEQFF.

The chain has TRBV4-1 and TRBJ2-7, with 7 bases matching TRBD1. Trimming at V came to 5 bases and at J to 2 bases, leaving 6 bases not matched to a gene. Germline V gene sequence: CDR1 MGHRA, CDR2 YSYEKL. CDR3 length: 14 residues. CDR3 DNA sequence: TGCGCCAGCAGCTTAATGACAGGGCCCTACGAGCAGTACTTC. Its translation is CASSLMTGPYEQYF.

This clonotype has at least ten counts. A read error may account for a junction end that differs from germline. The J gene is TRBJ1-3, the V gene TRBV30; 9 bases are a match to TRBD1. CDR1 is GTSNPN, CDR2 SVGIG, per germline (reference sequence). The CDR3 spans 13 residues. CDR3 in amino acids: CAWSGQGRTSPNF. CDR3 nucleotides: TGTGCCTGGAGCGGACAGGGGCGGACTAGTCCGAATTTT.

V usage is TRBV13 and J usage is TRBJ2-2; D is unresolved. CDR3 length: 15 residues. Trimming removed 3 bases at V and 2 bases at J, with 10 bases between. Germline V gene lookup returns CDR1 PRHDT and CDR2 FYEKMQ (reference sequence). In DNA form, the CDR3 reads TGTGCCAGCAGCTTTTTTGCGGAAAACACCGGGGAGCTGTTTTTT. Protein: CASSFFAENTGELFF.

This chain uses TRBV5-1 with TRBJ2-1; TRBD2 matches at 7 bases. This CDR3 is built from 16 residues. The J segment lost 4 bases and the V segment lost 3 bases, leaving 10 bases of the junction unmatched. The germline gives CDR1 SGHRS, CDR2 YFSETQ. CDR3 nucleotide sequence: TGCGCCAGCAGCTCTTGGGCGGGGGAGGGATACAATGAGCAGTTCTTC. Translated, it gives CASSSWAGEGYNEQFF.

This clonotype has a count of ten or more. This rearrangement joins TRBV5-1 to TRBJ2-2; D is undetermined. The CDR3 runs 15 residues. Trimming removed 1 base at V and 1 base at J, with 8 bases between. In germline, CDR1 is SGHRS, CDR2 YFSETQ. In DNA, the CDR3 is TGCGCCAGCAGCTTGAGCGCAGGGAACACCGGGGAGCTGTTTTTT. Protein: CASSLSAGNTGELFF. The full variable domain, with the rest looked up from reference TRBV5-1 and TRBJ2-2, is KAGVTQTPRYLIKTRGQQVTLSCSPISGHRSVSWYQQTPGQGLQFLFEYFSETQRNKGNFPGRFSGRQFSNSRSEMNVSTLELGDSALYLCASSLSAGNTGELFFGEGSRLTVL.

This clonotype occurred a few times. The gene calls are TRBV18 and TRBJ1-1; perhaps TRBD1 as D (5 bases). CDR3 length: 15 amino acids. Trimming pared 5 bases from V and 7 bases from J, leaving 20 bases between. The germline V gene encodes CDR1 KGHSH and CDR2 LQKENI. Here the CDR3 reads CASSKTGGFSGEAFF. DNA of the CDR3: TGTGCCAGCTCAAAAACGGGGGGGTTCAGCGGTGAAGCTTTCTTT.